This T cell receptor (beta chain) was recorded in a study of T cells in Graves' hyperthyroidism and ophthalmopathy. The study's findings and limits: Separating ophthalmopathy from stable hyperthyroidism was achieved by a 13 V-J model. Most thyroid clonotypes that were expanded above 0.001 also turned up in blood. Ophthalmopathy onset followed model prediction by a median about six months.

CDR3 length: 15 amino acids. V was trimmed by 4 bases and J by 4 bases, leaving 17 bases between them. Germline CDR1 is MGHRA and CDR2 is YSYEKL. Amplified regions were TCR beta CDR3 sequences from RNA transcripts. First-round RT-PCR targeting the TCR CDR3 was performed with the HTBI primer set. MiXCR, applied by TCRdb to the multiplex PCR reads, yields one record per CDR3 protein. The sample holds roughly 500,000 distinct CDR3 sequences; under 60% are singletons and the top ten take roughly 19%. Exclusion followed for patients with uncontrolled infection, other autoimmune disease, pregnancy or lactation. In this sample, this clonotype turned up many times. As yet, its antigen is unknown.

Specimen: peripheral blood or thyroid tissue (not recorded which). This chain connects TRBV4-1 to TRBJ2-7; D gene uncertain. The TCR comes from an adult woman with Graves' disease, either hyperthyroidism or ophthalmopathy (not recorded which). The CDR3 is CASSRQPDPNYEQYF. The CDR3 region has the DNA TGCGCCAGCAGCCGACAACCGGACCCCAATTACGAGCAGTACTTC.